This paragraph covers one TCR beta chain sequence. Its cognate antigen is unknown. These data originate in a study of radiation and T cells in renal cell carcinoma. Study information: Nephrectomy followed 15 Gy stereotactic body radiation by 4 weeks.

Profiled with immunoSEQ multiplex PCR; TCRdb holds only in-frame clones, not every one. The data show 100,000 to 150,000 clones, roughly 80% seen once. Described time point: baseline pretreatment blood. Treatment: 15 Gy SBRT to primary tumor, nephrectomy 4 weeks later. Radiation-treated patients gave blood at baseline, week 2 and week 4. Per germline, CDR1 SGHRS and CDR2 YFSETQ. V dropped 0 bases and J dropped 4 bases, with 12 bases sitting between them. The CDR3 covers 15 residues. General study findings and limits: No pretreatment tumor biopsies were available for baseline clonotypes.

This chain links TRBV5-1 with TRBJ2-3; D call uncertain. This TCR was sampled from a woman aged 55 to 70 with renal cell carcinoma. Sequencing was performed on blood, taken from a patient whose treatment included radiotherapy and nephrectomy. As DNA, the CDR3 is TGCGCCAGCAGCTTGGAGGGCAGATCTTCAGATACGCAGTATTTT. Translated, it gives CASSLEGRSSDTQYF.